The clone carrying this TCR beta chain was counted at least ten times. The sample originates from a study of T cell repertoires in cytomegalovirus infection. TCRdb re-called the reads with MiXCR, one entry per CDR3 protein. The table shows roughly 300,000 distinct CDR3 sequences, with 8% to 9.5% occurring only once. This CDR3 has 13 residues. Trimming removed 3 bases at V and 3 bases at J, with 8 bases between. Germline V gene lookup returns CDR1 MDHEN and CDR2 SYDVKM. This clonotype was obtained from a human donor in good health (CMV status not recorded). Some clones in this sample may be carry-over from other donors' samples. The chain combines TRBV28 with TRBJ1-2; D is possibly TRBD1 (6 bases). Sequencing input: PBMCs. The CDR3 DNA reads TGTGCCAGCAGTTTTGGGGGGCACTATGGCTACACCTTC. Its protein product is CASSFGGHYGYTF.